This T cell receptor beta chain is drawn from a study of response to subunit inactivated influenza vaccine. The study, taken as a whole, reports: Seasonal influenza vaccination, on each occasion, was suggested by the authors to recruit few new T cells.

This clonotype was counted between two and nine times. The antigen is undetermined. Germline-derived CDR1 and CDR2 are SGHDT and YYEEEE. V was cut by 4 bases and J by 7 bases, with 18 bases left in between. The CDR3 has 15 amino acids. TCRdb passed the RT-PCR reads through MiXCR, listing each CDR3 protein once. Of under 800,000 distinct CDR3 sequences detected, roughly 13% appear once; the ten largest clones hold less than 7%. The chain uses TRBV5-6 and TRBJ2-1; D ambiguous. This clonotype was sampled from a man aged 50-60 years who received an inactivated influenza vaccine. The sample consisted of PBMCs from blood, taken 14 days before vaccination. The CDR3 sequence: CASSLISMGSNEQFF. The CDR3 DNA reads TGTGCCAGCAGCCTGATCTCGATGGGGTCGAATGAGCAGTTCTTC.